Listed here are 10 T cell receptor beta chains from one sample, sequenced in a study of blood T cells in healthy people across ages. Through a sample-barcoded 5' primer and a J-beta primer mix, a second PCR was run for roughly 6 to 11 cycles. Each CDR3 protein is one row after TCRdb ran MiXCR on the 5' RACE reads. The table records 790,000 or so distinct CDR3 sequences, less than 60% of them present only once. The sample comprised blood. Receptors originate from a man older than 75 in good health.

The chain couples TRBV27 to TRBJ1-5; TRBD1 agrees at 8 bases. CDR3 size: 17 residues. Germline CDR1 is MNHEY and CDR2 is SMNVEV (reference sequence). The ends lost 2 bases at V and 7 bases at J; junction bases unmatched: 13. The CDR3 DNA reads TGTGCCAGCAGTTTAACTACAACAGGGGGGTATTGGCAGCCCCAGCATTTT. Encoded protein: CASSLTTTGGYWQPQHF.

This clonotype was seen many times. The chain carries TRBV7-2 and TRBJ2-5, with 7 positions matching TRBD2. Unmatched junction bases numbered 7, after V lost 5 bases and J lost 1 base. The germline gives CDR1 SGHTA, CDR2 FQGNSA. The CDR3 runs 15 residues. The CDR3 region is CASSRVSSGQETQYF. The CDR3 DNA reads TGTGCCAGCAGCCGCGTTTCTAGCGGCCAAGAGACCCAGTACTTC.

This clonotype was counted many times. The chain employs TRBV20-1 and TRBJ2-7; 7 bases match TRBD2. CDR3 length: 13 amino acids. V lost 6 bases to trimming and J lost 2 bases; unmatched junction nucleotides: 7. From germline, CDR1 is DFQATT and CDR2 SNEGSKA (reference sequence). The CDR3 loop is CSARWGGAYEQYF. CDR3 nucleotides: TGCAGTGCCAGGTGGGGGGGAGCCTACGAGCAGTACTTC.

As to this clonotype: The junction departs from germline at one end; a sequencing error may be responsible. CDR3 DNA: TGTGCCAGCAGCGGAAAAGAAGCGGGCTCCAACAATGAGCAGTTCTTC. Translating gives CASSGKEAGSNNEQFF. V and J are TRBV9 and TRBJ2-1; the D gene is possibly TRBD2 (6 bases). This CDR3 is 16 amino acids long. The germline V gene encodes CDR1 SGDLS and CDR2 YYNGEE. Full variable domain (remainder filled in from reference TRBV9 and TRBJ2-1): DSGVTQTPKHLITATGQRVTLRCSPRSGDLSVYWYQQSLDQGLQFLIQYYNGEERAKGNILERFSAQQFPDLHSELNLSSLELGDSALYFCASSGKEAGSNNEQFFGPGTRLTVL.

This clonotype appeared a few times. The V and J genes are TRBV4-1 and TRBJ2-5, with 9 bases lining up with TRBD2. CDR1 is MGHRA, CDR2 YSYEKL, per germline. The CDR3 is made up of 13 amino acids. The V and J ends lost 0 bases and 11 bases, in that order; junction bases with no gene match: 4. This chain's CDR3 is CASSQERLAEQYF. CDR3 coding DNA: TGCGCCAGCAGCCAAGAGAGACTAGCGGAGCAGTACTTC.

CDR3 region: CAISENYGRLAPSYEQYF. CDR3 DNA sequence: TGTGCCATCAGTGAAAATTATGGGAGGCTAGCGCCGTCCTACGAGCAGTACTTC. The V gene is TRBV10-3, the J gene TRBJ2-7, with a possible D match to TRBD2 (6 bases). This CDR3 region has 18 residues. The germline CDR1 and CDR2 sequences are ENHRY and SYGVKD. Trimming left V 3 bases short and J 1 base short, with 22 bases between.

The chain links TRBV20-1 to TRBJ2-1; D remains ambiguous. Trimming shortened V by 0 bases and J by 6 bases, and 6 bases separated the two germline ends. CDR3 size: 12 residues. Germline V gene sequence: CDR1 DFQATT, CDR2 SNEGSKA (reference sequence). The CDR3 DNA reads as TGCAGTGCTAGAGATGACGGCAATGAGCAGTTCTTC. Translating it yields CSARDDGNEQFF.

CDR3 region: CASPMYQETQYF. In DNA, the CDR3 is TGTGCCAGCCCTATGTACCAAGAGACCCAGTACTTC. This chain connects TRBV12-3 or TRBV12-4 to TRBJ2-5; D is uncertain. Trimming removed 8 bases from V and 0 bases from J, with 7 bases in between. The CDR3 spans 12 residues.

A remark on this clonotype: A much more abundant neighbour one base away suggests this may be a read error. The rearrangement joins TRBV7-9 to TRBJ2-7; 8 bases agree with TRBD2. Germline trimming cut 3 bases from V and 7 bases from J; bases unmatched to any gene: 14. The CDR3 runs 16 residues. Germline lookup yields CDR1 SEHNR and CDR2 FQNEAQ (reference sequence). The CDR3 loop reads CASSFTSGGTRNEQYF. In DNA form, the CDR3 reads TGTGCCAGCAGCTTCACCTCGGGGGGGACTAGGAATGAGCAGTACTTC.

This clonotype was counted many times. The chain combines TRBV12-3 or TRBV12-4 with TRBJ1-1; tentative D call: TRBD1 (5 bases). There are 14 residues in the CDR3. Trimming removed 10 bases from V and 1 base from J, with 16 bases in between. The chain's CDR3 is CATRLGGSNTEAFF. CDR3 in DNA: TGTGCCACCCGACTGGGGGGGTCGAACACTGAAGCTTTCTTT.